The 21 T cell receptor beta chains listed next were all sequenced from one sample in a study of blood T cell repertoires in COVID-19. Profiling relied on immunoSEQ multiplex PCR, and the TCRdb table lists in-frame clones only, not all of them. The sample has 200,000 or so clones; 86% are singletons. Input material: PBMCs or T cells enriched from blood (not recorded which). The receptors here all came from a woman between 40 and 55 years old with acute COVID-19.

This chain connects TRBV2 to TRBJ2-1; no clear D gene. Trimming took off 6 bases at V and 5 bases at J, with 5 bases between the two ends. Per the germline V gene, CDR1 is SNHLY and CDR2 is FYNNEI. The CDR3 is made up of 11 amino acids. CDR3: CASSIDNEQFF. The CDR3 region has the DNA TGTGCCAGCAGCATAGACAATGAGCAGTTCTTC.

CDR3 bases: TGTGCCAGCAGCTTGGGACATGCCTACGAGCAGTACGTC. Its protein product is CASSLGHAYEQYV. The rearrangement joins TRBV11-2 to TRBJ2-7, with a weak D call TRBD1 (6 bases). V was shortened by 3 bases and J by 2 bases, with 8 bases between the two germline ends. This CDR3 is built from 13 residues. Germline V CDR1 and CDR2: SGHAT, FQNNGV.

The chain couples TRBV24-1 to TRBJ1-2; possible D gene TRBD1, 6 bases. CDR1 and CDR2 (germline): KGHDR, SFDVKD. V shed 5 bases and J shed 7 bases, with 19 bases lying between them. The CDR3 totals 15 residues. CDR3 residues: CATSARPTGIGGYTF. The CDR3 nucleotides are TGTGCCACCAGTGCTCGGCCCACAGGGATAGGTGGCTACACCTTC.

V usage is TRBV15 and J usage is TRBJ2-2; maybe TRBD2 (6 bases). Germline V gene lookup returns CDR1 LNHNV and CDR2 YYDKDF (reference sequence). Deletions cut 1 base from V and 7 bases from J, with 19 bases between. The CDR3 totals 17 residues. CDR3 residues: CATSRGRVTAGGGELFF. CDR3 nucleotides: TGTGCCACCAGCAGAGGACGGGTAACGGCCGGGGGCGGGGAGCTGTTTTTT.

This chain uses TRBV21-1 with TRBJ1-1; the D call in the table, TRBD1, was not verified against the DNA. TRBV21-1 is shown as a pseudogene. This CDR3 is 17 amino acids long. CDR3 loop: CASSKEIKGAESTEAFF. The CDR3 bases are TGTGCCAGCAGCAAAGAAATTAAGGGGGCGGAATCCACTGAAGCTTTCTTT.

V usage is TRBV10-2 and J usage is TRBJ2-2; D uncertain. CDR1 is WSHSY and CDR2 is SAAADI in the germline V gene. Trimming left V 8 bases short and J 5 bases short, with 9 bases between. The CDR3 spans 12 residues. CDR3 region: CASDKGTGELFF. In nucleotides, the CDR3 is TGCGCCAGCGACAAAGGAACCGGGGAGCTGTTTTTT.

This rearrangement joins TRBV14 to TRBJ1-1; 11 bases match TRBD1. CDR3 length equals 16 residues. Germline CDR1 SGHDN, CDR2 FVKESK. The trim removed 2 bases at V and 5 bases at J, leaving 7 bases unmatched. The CDR3 loop is CASSQLRGQGGTEAFF. CDR3 in DNA: TGTGCCAGCAGCCAATTGAGGGGACAGGGGGGGACTGAAGCTTTCTTT.

V and J are TRBV2 and TRBJ2-2; D is uncertain. This CDR3 spans 15 amino acids. The V end lost 7 bases, the J end lost 4 bases, and 16 bases lay between the germline ends. The germline CDR1 and CDR2 sequences are SNHLY and FYNNEI. The chain's CDR3 is CASMKRPWATGELFF. CDR3 coding DNA: TGTGCCAGCATGAAAAGACCTTGGGCCACCGGGGAGCTGTTTTTT.

V usage is TRBV6-5 and J usage is TRBJ1-6; 7 nucleotides agree with TRBD1. V lost 9 bases, J lost 9 bases, and 8 bases stayed unmatched. This CDR3 is built from 13 residues. Germline loops: CDR1 MNHEY, CDR2 SVGAGI. The CDR3 loop is CASTDRFSSPLHF. Written as DNA, the CDR3 is TGTGCCAGTACGGACAGGTTTAGTTCACCCCTCCACTTT.

V gene TRBV19 combines with J gene TRBJ2-7; a weak D match, TRBD1 (6 bases). Germline lookup yields CDR1 LNHDA and CDR2 SQIVND (reference sequence). Trimming stripped 3 bases from V and 2 bases from J, with 11 bases between. The CDR3 covers 14 residues. The CDR3 is CASSISGQPYEQYF. The CDR3 DNA is TGTGCCAGTAGTATTTCCGGACAGCCCTACGAGCAGTACTTC. Using reference TRBV19 and TRBJ2-7 for the parts outside the CDR3, the full variable domain is DGGITQSPKYLFRKEGQNVTLSCEQNLNHDAMYWYRQDPGQGLRLIYYSQIVNDFQKGDIAEGYSVSREKKESFPLTVTSAQKNPTAFYLCASSISGQPYEQYFGPGTRLTVT.

The chain joins TRBV27 to TRBJ2-3; 11 bases map to TRBD1. Germline CDR1 and CDR2: MNHEY and SMNVEV (reference sequence). This CDR3 has 15 amino acids. V was clipped by 6 bases and J by 5 bases; unmatched bases: 7. The CDR3 region has the DNA TGTGCCAGCAGCCATGGGACAGGGGGGGGAGATACGCAGTATTTT. This sequence encodes CASSHGTGGGDTQYF.

The rearrangement links TRBV3-1 (or the pseudogene TRBV3-2) to TRBJ2-2; 8 positions agree with TRBD1. The germline CDR1 and CDR2 sequences are LGHDT and YNNKEL (reference sequence). Losses at the gene ends were 4 bases for V and 4 bases for J; bases not matched to a gene: 11. The length of the CDR3 is 17 residues. The CDR3 is CASSPTRGRLGTGELFF. The CDR3 nucleotides are TGTGCCAGCAGCCCAACCAGGGGGCGCCTAGGCACCGGGGAGCTGTTTTTT.

The V call is TRBV5-5, the J call TRBJ2-1, with 10 bases aligning to TRBD2. CDR3 length: 15 residues. The germline V gene encodes CDR1 SGHKS and CDR2 YYEKEE (reference sequence). V was pared by 6 bases and J by 3 bases, with 6 bases of the junction left unmatched. CDR3 bases: TGTGCCAGCACTTTAGCGGGGGGCATCTACAATGAGCAGTTCTTC. It yields the protein CASTLAGGIYNEQFF.

CDR3 bases: TGCGCCAGCAGCTTACCCAAAACTAGCGGGGGGGCCTATGAGCAGTTCTTC. Its translation: CASSLPKTSGGAYEQFF. This chain uses TRBV5-1 with TRBJ2-1, with 13 bases matching TRBD2. J gave up 8 bases and V 2 bases, and 10 bases lay outside the gene matches. CDR1 and CDR2 (germline): SGHRS, YFSETQ. This CDR3 comprises 17 residues.

The rearrangement uses TRBV19 and TRBJ2-1, with 9 nucleotides matching TRBD2. Trimming took 3 bases from V and 8 from J; bases not matched to a gene: 5. This CDR3 is 14 amino acids long. Germline V gene data show CDR1 as LNHDA and CDR2 as SQIVND (reference sequence). The CDR3 sequence is CASSITAGGDEQFF. DNA of the CDR3: TGTGCCAGTAGTATCACAGCGGGGGGCGATGAGCAGTTCTTC.

The chain links TRBV19 to TRBJ1-6, with 7 positions matching TRBD1. The length of the CDR3 is 16 residues. CDR1 and CDR2 (germline): LNHDA, SQIVND (reference sequence). V dropped 3 bases and J dropped 7; count of bases not matched to a gene: 9. The CDR3 coding sequence is TGTGCCAGTAGTATCAACAGGGGCAGCAAGAATTCACCCCTCCACTTT. Residues: CASSINRGSKNSPLHF. The whole variable domain, remainder taken from reference TRBV19 and TRBJ1-6, is DGGITQSPKYLFRKEGQNVTLSCEQNLNHDAMYWYRQDPGQGLRLIYYSQIVNDFQKGDIAEGYSVSREKKESFPLTVTSAQKNPTAFYLCASSINRGSKNSPLHFGNGTRLTVT.

The genes are TRBV2 and TRBJ1-5; 9 bases are shared with TRBD1. CDR3 length equals 14 residues. The germline CDR1 and CDR2 sequences are SNHLY and FYNNEI. V shed 8 bases, J shed 11 bases, and the junction held 13 bases outside the gene matches. DNA for the CDR3: TGTGCCAGCGAGGGACAGGGTGAACCATGGACCCAGCATTTT. It codes for CASEGQGEPWTQHF.

This clone appeared once. The J gene is TRBJ1-2, the V gene TRBV7-2; D gene unclear. Trimming removed 5 bases at V and 2 bases at J, with 15 bases between. There are 15 residues in the CDR3. Germline values: CDR1 SGHTA, CDR2 FQGNSA. This chain's CDR3 is CASSPTYGFNYGYTF. The CDR3 DNA sequence: TGTGCCAGCAGCCCTACGTACGGGTTCAACTATGGCTACACCTTC. Full variable domain (outside the CDR3, taken from reference TRBV7-2 and TRBJ1-2): GAGVSQSPSNKVTEKGKDVELRCDPISGHTALYWYRQSLGQGLEFLIYFQGNSAPDKSGLPSDRFSAERTGGSVSTLTIQRTQQEDSAVYLCASSPTYGFNYGYTFGSGTRLTVV.

V usage is TRBV2 and J usage is TRBJ2-7; 7 nucleotides agree with TRBD2. J was trimmed by 4 bases and V by 6 bases; bases with no gene match: 9. In germline, CDR1 is SNHLY, CDR2 FYNNEI. The CDR3 runs to 14 residues. CDR3 bases: TGTGCCAGCAGCGTCCGGGGGGACGGGTACGAGCAGTACTTC. Protein: CASSVRGDGYEQYF.

The chain couples TRBV5-4 to TRBJ1-1; no reliable D call. Germline values: CDR1 SGHNT, CDR2 YYREEE (reference sequence). This CDR3 has 15 residues. The germline V and J ends were trimmed by 0 bases and 0 bases, with 9 bases remaining between them. The CDR3 DNA reads as TGTGCCAGCAGCTTGGGGCAGAGGATGAACACTGAAGCTTTCTTT. Protein product: CASSLGQRMNTEAFF.

The count of this clone is one. This chain links TRBV19 with TRBJ1-2; a weak D match, TRBD1 (5 bases). The V end lost 8 bases, the J end lost 1 base, and 17 bases lay between the germline ends. The CDR3 has 15 amino acids. Per germline, CDR1 LNHDA and CDR2 SQIVND (reference sequence). The CDR3 region is CASGFAGRDNYGYTF. As DNA, the CDR3 is TGTGCCAGTGGATTCGCAGGGCGTGATAACTATGGCTACACCTTC.